The 31 T cell receptor beta chains below come from one sample, sequenced in a study of control samples from healthy donors and cancer patients. Using immunoSEQ multiplex PCR, the repertoire was profiled, and TCRdb retains in-frame clones only, with some absent. Of 120,000 or so clones listed, about 87% are singletons. Sequencing used blood. The receptors were sampled from a man aged 60 to 69 in good health.

V gene TRBV19 combines with J gene TRBJ1-1; no definite D call. The germline V gene encodes CDR1 LNHDA and CDR2 SQIVND (reference sequence). The V gene lost 7 bases and the J gene lost 3 bases, with 21 bases spanning the gap. The CDR3 extends over 16 amino acids. Written as DNA, the CDR3 is TGTGCCAGTACCGACCTCCCAAGGAGTGCGGACACTGAAGCTTTCTTT. Translated, it gives CASTDLPRSADTEAFF.

The chain recombines TRBV24-1 with TRBJ1-6, with a possible D match to TRBD1 (6 bases). V lost 3 bases, J lost 0 bases, and 29 bases lay in between. The germline CDR1 and CDR2 sequences are KGHDR and SFDVKD. The CDR3 is 23 amino acids. CDR3 region: CATSDPQVLGHITSSSYNSPLHF. The CDR3, as DNA: TGTGCCACCAGTGATCCTCAGGTCCTGGGACACATCACTTCTAGCTCCTATAATTCACCCCTCCACTTT.

V and J are TRBV19 and TRBJ2-7; 7 bases align to TRBD1. The CDR3 totals 16 residues. Germline assignment: CDR1 LNHDA and CDR2 SQIVND (reference sequence). V was pared by 1 base and J by 3 bases, with 9 bases of the junction left unmatched. The CDR3 DNA reads TGTGCCAGTAGTATAGGTGTAGGGGGCTGGGACTACGAGCAGTACTTC. This gives the protein CASSIGVGGWDYEQYF.

This chain uses TRBV12-3 or TRBV12-4 with TRBJ1-2; D call uncertain. The CDR3 is made up of 13 amino acids. V lost 3 bases to trimming and J lost 3 bases, with 8 bases between them. This chain's CDR3 is CASSLSGYYGYTF. In DNA form, the CDR3 reads TGTGCCAGCAGTTTGTCAGGATACTATGGCTACACCTTC.

V usage is TRBV15 and J usage is TRBJ2-6; D not certain. Trimming shortened V by 0 bases and J by 0 bases, and 15 bases separated the two germline ends. Germline lookup yields CDR1 LNHNV and CDR2 YYDKDF (reference sequence). The CDR3 contains 19 residues. The chain's CDR3 is CATSREAPVGISGANVLTF. CDR3 sequence (DNA): TGTGCCACCAGCAGAGAAGCCCCAGTGGGCATCTCTGGGGCCAACGTCCTGACTTTC.

This clone was counted once. The J gene is TRBJ1-6, the V gene TRBV6-1; 7 bases are shared with TRBD1. V lost 1 base and J lost 7; bases outside the gene matches: 4. CDR1 is MNHNS, CDR2 SASEGT, per germline. The length of the CDR3 is 15 residues. The chain's CDR3 is CASSEVTGENSPLHF. In DNA, the CDR3 is TGTGCCAGCAGTGAAGTTACAGGGGAGAATTCACCCCTCCACTTT.

V gene TRBV27 combines with J gene TRBJ1-5; D possibly corresponds to TRBD1 (6 bases). Trimming left V 4 bases short and J 10 bases short, with 11 bases between. The CDR3 extends over 12 amino acids. Germline V CDR1 and CDR2: MNHEY, SMNVEV (reference sequence). The CDR3 loop reads CASSSSGEPQHF. The CDR3 nucleotides are TGTGCCAGCAGTTCGTCAGGGGAACCCCAGCATTTT.

The CDR3 spells CASSLDRGTDTQYF. In DNA, the CDR3 is TGCGCCAGCAGCCTGGACAGGGGTACAGATACGCAGTATTTT. The V and J genes are TRBV5-1 and TRBJ2-3; 9 nucleotides agree with TRBD1. This CDR3 is built from 14 residues. The V gene's germline CDR1 is SGHRS and CDR2 YFSETQ. Unmatched junction bases numbered 3, after V lost 4 bases and J lost 3 bases.

The chain employs TRBV19 and TRBJ2-3, with 7 positions matching TRBD2. The J segment lost 3 bases and the V segment lost 7 bases, leaving 4 bases of the junction unmatched. CDR1 LNHDA and CDR2 SQIVND come from the germline V gene (reference sequence). This CDR3 is built from 13 residues. The CDR3 is CASTTSRTDTQYF. The CDR3, as DNA: TGTGCCAGTACGACTAGCAGGACAGATACGCAGTATTTT. The full variable domain, completed using reference TRBV19 and TRBJ2-3, is DGGITQSPKYLFRKEGQNVTLSCEQNLNHDAMYWYRQDPGQGLRLIYYSQIVNDFQKGDIAEGYSVSREKKESFPLTVTSAQKNPTAFYLCASTTSRTDTQYFGPGTRLTVL.

This clone was counted once. V usage is TRBV7-3 and J usage is TRBJ2-5, with TRBD2 matching 7 bases. There are 16 residues in the CDR3. Germline V lookup: CDR1 SGHTA, CDR2 FQGTGA. V was clipped by 6 bases and J by 2 bases; unmatched bases: 12. The CDR3 DNA is TGTGCCAGCAGTCCGACGGGACTATTTATTCAAGAGACCCAGTACTTC. Protein sequence: CASSPTGLFIQETQYF. The full variable domain, rest sourced from reference TRBV7-3 and TRBJ2-5, is GAGVSQTPSNKVTEKGKYVELRCDPISGHTALYWYRQSLGQGPEFLIYFQGTGAADDSGLPNDRFFAVRPEGSVSTLKIQRTERGDSAVYLCASSPTGLFIQETQYFGPGTRLLVL.

CDR3 sequence reads: CASSVDTPGPYEQYF. CDR3 in DNA: TGCGCCAGCAGCGTGGACACCCCTGGACCCTACGAGCAGTACTTC. The chain couples TRBV5-1 to TRBJ2-7; perhaps TRBD1 as D (5 bases). The germline gives CDR1 SGHRS, CDR2 YFSETQ. Deletions cut 4 bases from V and 2 bases from J, with 16 bases between. The CDR3 covers 15 residues.

The chain couples TRBV10-2 to TRBJ1-4, with D tentatively TRBD1 (6 bases). The germline gives CDR1 WSHSY, CDR2 SAAADI. V lost 4 bases to trimming and J lost 1 base, with 10 bases between them. The CDR3 extends over 15 amino acids. CDR3 coding DNA: TGCGCCAGCAGTGTCGGGACAAGAACTAATGAAAAACTGTTTTTT. This codes for CASSVGTRTNEKLFF.

This chain's CDR3 is CASPGTGEQYTEAFF. DNA for the CDR3: TGTGCCAGTCCCGGGACAGGGGAACAATACACTGAAGCTTTCTTT. The chain couples TRBV9 to TRBJ1-1, with 10 bases that match TRBD1. Germline V lookup: CDR1 SGDLS, CDR2 YYNGEE. This CDR3 spans 15 amino acids. Trimming at V came to 8 bases and at J to 3 bases, leaving 10 bases not matched to a gene.

The V and J genes are TRBV7-2 and TRBJ1-1; D possibly corresponds to TRBD1 (5 bases). Trimming took 5 bases from V and 1 from J, leaving 14 bases between them. This CDR3 contains 15 residues. From germline, CDR1 is SGHTA and CDR2 FQGNSA. The CDR3 DNA reads as TGTGCCAGCAGCCCATGGGGCGTCCGGAACACTGAAGCTTTCTTT. Its protein is CASSPWGVRNTEAFF.

The chain carries TRBV23-1 and TRBJ2-3; tentatively, D is TRBD2 (7 bases). TRBV23-1 is annotated as an ORF whose role is uncertain. The CDR3 is 13 amino acids. V was clipped by 7 bases and J by 4 bases, with 12 bases between them. CDR3 amino acids: CASTRRGPDTQYF. The CDR3 nucleotides are TGCGCCAGCACCCGGCGGGGGCCAGATACGCAGTATTTT.

This sequence joins TRBV12-3 or TRBV12-4 and TRBJ1-4; D remains ambiguous. V was clipped by 6 bases and J by 7 bases, with 12 bases between them. This CDR3 comprises 13 residues. Written as DNA, the CDR3 is TGTGCCAGCAGCCCCCTACTGGGTGAAAAACTGTTTTTT. This codes for CASSPLLGEKLFF.

The gene calls are TRBV11-2 and TRBJ1-4, with 8 bases aligning to TRBD1. CDR1 is SGHAT, CDR2 FQNNGV, per germline. The CDR3 has 14 residues. V dropped 5 bases and J dropped 8; count of bases not matched to a gene: 7. The CDR3 region is CASSLGQGREKLFF. The CDR3 DNA reads TGTGCCAGCAGCCTAGGACAGGGTCGCGAAAAACTGTTTTTT.

The chain uses TRBV19 and TRBJ1-1; 9 bases match TRBD1. The V gene's germline CDR1 is LNHDA and CDR2 SQIVND (reference sequence). The CDR3 is 16 amino acids. Trimming at V came to 6 bases and at J to 0 bases, leaving 8 bases not matched to a gene. CDR3 protein: CASSPQGASMNTEAFF. The DNA of the CDR3 is TGTGCCAGTAGCCCACAGGGGGCCTCCATGAACACTGAAGCTTTCTTT.

This clone turned up a few times. The chain recombines TRBV5-1 with TRBJ1-1; possibly TRBD1 for D (6 bases). The CDR3 is made up of 16 amino acids. V was cut by 1 base and J by 1 base, with 14 bases left in between. Germline V CDR1 and CDR2: SGHRS, YFSETQ. This chain's CDR3 is CASSLSPPGANTEAFF. CDR3 in DNA: TGCGCCAGCAGCTTGAGCCCACCGGGGGCGAACACTGAAGCTTTCTTT.

The chain links TRBV5-1 to TRBJ1-1, with D possibly being TRBD1 (5 bases). Per the germline V gene, CDR1 is SGHRS and CDR2 is YFSETQ. CDR3 length: 14 residues. The germline V and J ends were trimmed by 4 bases and 4 bases, with 14 bases remaining between them. CDR3 in DNA: TGCGCCAGCAGCCGACTCGGGGGAACCACTGAAGCTTTCTTT. Translated: CASSRLGGTTEAFF.

V is TRBV6-6 and J is TRBJ1-2, with 10 bases fitting TRBD1. Germline CDR1 reads MNHNY; CDR2 reads SVGAGI (reference sequence). V lost 7 bases, J lost 5 bases, and 7 bases stayed unmatched. CDR3 length: 14 amino acids. The CDR3 region has the DNA TGTGCCAGCACGCCGACAGGGGGCGGATATGGCTACACCTTC. This codes for CASTPTGGGYGYTF.

V is TRBV30 and J is TRBJ1-6; 8 bases fit TRBD1. This CDR3 comprises 13 residues. J was trimmed by 7 bases and V by 8 bases; bases with no gene match: 7. CDR1 is GTSNPN, CDR2 SVGIG, per germline (reference sequence). The CDR3 sequence: CAGEGQGNSPLHF. As DNA, the CDR3 is TGTGCCGGAGAAGGACAGGGAAATTCACCCCTCCACTTT.

V and J are TRBV11-2 and TRBJ1-4; D perhaps matches TRBD1 (5 bases). The CDR3 covers 15 residues. V lost 5 bases and J 6 bases, leaving 16 bases between the germline ends. Germline CDR1 is SGHAT and CDR2 is FQNNGV. The CDR3 region is CASSVRQGWDEKLFF. The CDR3 DNA is TGTGCCAGCAGCGTGCGCCAGGGTTGGGATGAAAAACTGTTTTTT.

This chain uses TRBV3-1 (or the pseudogene TRBV3-2) with TRBJ2-3, with D possibly being TRBD1 or TRBD2 (6 bases each). From germline, CDR1 is LGHDT and CDR2 YNNKEL (reference sequence). The CDR3 consists of 16 residues. Trimming took 4 bases from V and 9 from J, leaving 23 bases between them. The CDR3 bases are TGTGCCAGCAGCCCCACAGGGCAAGGGGGGTCAGGGACGCAGTATTTT. Its translation: CASSPTGQGGSGTQYF.

This sequence joins TRBV3-1 (or the pseudogene TRBV3-2) and TRBJ2-4; weak D call: TRBD1 (5 bases). This CDR3 is built from 15 residues. Deletions cut 0 bases from V and 7 bases from J, with 13 bases between. Per the germline V gene, CDR1 is LGHDT and CDR2 is YNNKEL (reference sequence). CDR3 sequence (DNA): TGTGCCAGCAGCCAAGATCTAAGGGGTTTCAACATTCAGTACTTC. This translates into CASSQDLRGFNIQYF.

The chain employs TRBV19 and TRBJ2-1; maybe TRBD2 (6 bases). The CDR3 is 15 amino acids. The germline gives CDR1 LNHDA, CDR2 SQIVND (reference sequence). Trimming removed 7 bases at V and 5 bases at J, with 18 bases between. The CDR3, as DNA: TGTGCCAGTAACGTACGGGGACTTATAAACAATGAGCAGTTCTTC. Residues: CASNVRGLINNEQFF.

The chain uses TRBV7-9 and TRBJ2-6; D call uncertain. This CDR3 contains 17 residues. With 1 base removed from V and 0 bases from J, the gap between germline ends came to 10 bases. The germline V gene has CDR1 SEHNR and CDR2 FQNEAQ (reference sequence). CDR3 nucleotides: TGTGCCAGCAGCTTAGTGGTAGCTAGCTCTGGGGCCAACGTCCTGACTTTC. Translating it yields CASSLVVASSGANVLTF.

A few counts support this clone. V usage is TRBV9 and J usage is TRBJ2-7; possible D gene TRBD1, 5 bases. CDR1 and CDR2 from the germline V gene are SGDLS and YYNGEE. CDR3 length: 15 amino acids. V was cut by 3 bases and J by 2 bases, with 15 bases left in between. DNA of the CDR3: TGTGCCAGCAGCGCCTCAGGGTCCTGGACCTACGAGCAGTACTTC. It codes for CASSASGSWTYEQYF.

The CDR3 coding sequence is TGTGCCAGCAGTGAGGACAGGCCCAATCAGCCCCAGCATTTT. This encodes CASSEDRPNQPQHF. V gene TRBV2 combines with J gene TRBJ1-5; 7 positions match TRBD1. The CDR3 extends over 14 amino acids. Germline CDR1 and CDR2: SNHLY and FYNNEI. V lost 3 bases to trimming and J lost 3 bases; unmatched junction nucleotides: 2.

V usage is TRBV7-9 and J usage is TRBJ1-3, with D perhaps matching TRBD1 (6 bases). The V gene lost 1 base and the J gene lost 4 bases, with 17 bases spanning the gap. The CDR3 is 17 residues long. The germline V gene has CDR1 SEHNR and CDR2 FQNEAQ (reference sequence). The CDR3 here is CASSLEARRGRGNTIYF. DNA of the CDR3: TGTGCCAGCAGCTTAGAAGCGCGGCGGGGGCGGGGAAACACCATATATTTT.

The count of this clone is one. This chain connects TRBV7-6 to TRBJ1-4; 7 bases are a match to TRBD1. Trimming took 4 bases from V and 3 from J; bases not matched to a gene: 11. Per the germline V gene, CDR1 is SGHVS and CDR2 is FNYEAQ. This CDR3 contains 17 residues. CDR3: CASSSTGKGYANEKLFF. The CDR3 DNA is TGTGCCAGCAGCTCGACAGGGAAAGGGTATGCTAATGAAAAACTGTTTTTT.